The rows below give T cell receptor beta chains drawn from one sample of a study of T cells after yellow fever vaccination. TCRdb re-derived calls from the 5' RACE reads in MiXCR, one entry per CDR3 protein. This repertoire shows around 320,000 distinct CDR3 sequences, about 10% found once; its top ten account for 3% to 4%. The source material was CD4+ T cells sorted from PBMCs, sampled 45 days after the yellow fever booster vaccination. Source of these receptors: a man aged 18 to 35 who received the YFV17D yellow fever vaccine. The CDR3 runs from the conserved cysteine through the conserved F or W. A D gene is named only where the DNA matches it firmly. Clone size is stated in some rows and not others, as once, few, many or a class when expanded.

v_call	j_call	d_call	clone_size	cdr3_nt	cdr3_aa
TRBV10-3	TRBJ2-1	TRBD1	.	TGTGCCATCAGAGAGCCGGGACAGGGATCTCGCAATGAGCAGTTCTTC	CAIREPGQGSRNEQFF
TRBV12-3/TRBV12-4	TRBJ1-1	TRBD1	.	TGTGCCAGCAGTCTAACAGGGGGCGAGACTGAAGCTTTCTTT	CASSLTGGETEAFF
TRBV28	TRBJ1-2	.	.	TGTGCCAGCAGTCCCCCCGGGCCCCAGGATGGCTACACCTTC	CASSPPGPQDGYTF
TRBV19	TRBJ2-2	TRBD2	few	TGTGCCAGTAGTATCCGTAGCGGGGACGCCGGGGAGCTGTTTTTT	CASSIRSGDAGELFF
TRBV30	TRBJ2-2	TRBD1	few	TGTGCCGGGGGACAGGGCCCCGGGGAGCTGTTTTTT	CAGGQGPGELFF
TRBV29-1	TRBJ2-5	TRBD2	few	TGCAGCGTGGCTAGCGGGGGGACCCTCCAAGAGACCCAGTACTTC	CSVASGGTLQETQYF
TRBV2	TRBJ2-2	TRBD1	.	TGTGCCAGCACTACCCACAGGGGGCCGGGGACCGGGGAGCTGTTTTTT	CASTTHRGPGTGELFF
TRBV10-3	TRBJ2-5	TRBD1	few	TGTGCCATCAGTGAGTCACCAGGGGGCCGCGAGACCCAGTACTTC	CAISESPGGRETQYF
TRBV7-2	TRBJ2-3	TRBD2	many	TGTGCCAGCAGCGCCCTAGCGGGAAATACGCAGTATTTT	CASSALAGNTQYF
TRBV9	TRBJ2-1	TRBD2	.	TGTGCCAGCAGCCCGACGACCGGGACTAGCGGTTACAATGAGCAGTTCTTC	CASSPTTGTSGYNEQFF
TRBV7-2	TRBJ2-7	.	many	TGTGCCAGCAGCTTCGGGCCCGGTGGTTCTTACGAGCAGTACTTC	CASSFGPGGSYEQYF
TRBV4-1	TRBJ2-5	TRBD2	.	TGCGCCAGCAGCCAAGATCCGCGGGGGATCAAAGAGACCCAGTACTTC	CASSQDPRGIKETQYF
TRBV6-6	TRBJ2-3	.	.	TGTGCCAGCAGTTACTCGTACCGGGCCGTCACAGATACGCAGTATTTT	CASSYSYRAVTDTQYF
TRBV9	TRBJ2-3	TRBD2	.	TGTGCCAGCAGCCCTCCCGCGGGGGGCACAGATACGCAGTATTTT	CASSPPAGGTDTQYF
TRBV5-1	TRBJ1-1	.	few	TGCGCCAGCAGCTGGGGAGGAGCGGACACTGAAGCTTTCTTT	CASSWGGADTEAFF
TRBV7-2	TRBJ2-1	.	.	TGTGCCAGCAGCCTGGGGTTGAGGGAGCAGTTCTTC	CASSLGLREQFF
TRBV6-6	TRBJ1-6	.	few	.	CASSSSGSSSPLHF
TRBV9	TRBJ2-3	.	.	TGTGCCAGCAGCCTAACGCAGGGGAAGGATACGCAGTATTTT	CASSLTQGKDTQYF
TRBV7-2	TRBJ1-5	.	few	TGTGCCAGCAGCCTTGGGGCAGGGAACAATCAGCCCCAGCATTTT	CASSLGAGNNQPQHF